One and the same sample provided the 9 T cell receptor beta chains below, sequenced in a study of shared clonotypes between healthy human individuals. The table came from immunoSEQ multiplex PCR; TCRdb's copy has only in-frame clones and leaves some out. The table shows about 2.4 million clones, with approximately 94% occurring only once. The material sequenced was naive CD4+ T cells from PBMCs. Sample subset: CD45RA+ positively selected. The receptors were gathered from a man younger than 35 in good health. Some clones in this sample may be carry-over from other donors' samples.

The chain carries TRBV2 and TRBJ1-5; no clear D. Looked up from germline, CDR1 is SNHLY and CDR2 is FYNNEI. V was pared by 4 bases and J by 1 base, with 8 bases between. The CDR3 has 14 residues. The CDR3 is CASSGVDSNQPQHF. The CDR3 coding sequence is TGTGCCAGCAGTGGAGTAGACAGCAATCAGCCCCAGCATTTT.

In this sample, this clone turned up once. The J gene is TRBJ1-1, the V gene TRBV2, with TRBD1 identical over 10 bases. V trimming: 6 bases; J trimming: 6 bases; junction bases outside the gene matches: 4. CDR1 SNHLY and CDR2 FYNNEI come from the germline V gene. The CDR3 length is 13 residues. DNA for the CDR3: TGTGCCAGCAGACCCGGGACAGGGGCTGAAGCTTTCTTT. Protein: CASRPGTGAEAFF.

The chain's CDR3 is CASSQPSGRAGEQFF. In DNA, the CDR3 is TGTGCCAGCAGCCAACCTAGCGGGAGGGCCGGGGAGCAGTTCTTC. The chain joins TRBV4-2 to TRBJ2-1; TRBD2 agrees at 12 bases. Germline CDR1 and CDR2: LGHNA and YNFKEQ. Trimming took 2 bases from V and 10 from J; bases not matched to a gene: 6. The CDR3 sequence is 15 residues long.

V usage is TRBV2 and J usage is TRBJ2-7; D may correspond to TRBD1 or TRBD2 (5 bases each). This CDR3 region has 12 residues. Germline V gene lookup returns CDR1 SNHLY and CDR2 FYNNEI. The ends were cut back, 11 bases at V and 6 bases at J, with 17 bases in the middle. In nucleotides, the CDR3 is TGTGCCGGCCGGCCCCGGGACGCCGAGCAGTACTTC. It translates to CAGRPRDAEQYF.

The CDR3 protein is CASSIGGQGVAYEQYF. The CDR3 bases are TGTGCCAGTAGTATAGGCGGACAGGGTGTGGCCTACGAGCAGTACTTC. The J gene is TRBJ2-7, the V gene TRBV19; 8 bases fit TRBD1. V dropped 1 base and J dropped 2; count of bases not matched to a gene: 7. CDR3 size: 16 residues. Germline V gene data show CDR1 as LNHDA and CDR2 as SQIVND (reference sequence).

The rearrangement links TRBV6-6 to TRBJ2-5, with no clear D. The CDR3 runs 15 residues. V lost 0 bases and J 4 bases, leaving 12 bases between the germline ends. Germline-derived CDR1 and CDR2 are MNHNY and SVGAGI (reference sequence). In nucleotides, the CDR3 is TGTGCCAGCAGTTACTCGGTCAGTTGGGCAGAGACCCAGTACTTC. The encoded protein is CASSYSVSWAETQYF.

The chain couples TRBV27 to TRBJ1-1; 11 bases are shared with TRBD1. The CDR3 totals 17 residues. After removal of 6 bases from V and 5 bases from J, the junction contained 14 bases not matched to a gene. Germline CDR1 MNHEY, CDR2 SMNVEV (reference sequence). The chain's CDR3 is CASSRVGQGASTTEAFF. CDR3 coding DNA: TGTGCCAGCAGCCGCGTTGGACAGGGGGCGAGTACGACTGAAGCTTTCTTT.

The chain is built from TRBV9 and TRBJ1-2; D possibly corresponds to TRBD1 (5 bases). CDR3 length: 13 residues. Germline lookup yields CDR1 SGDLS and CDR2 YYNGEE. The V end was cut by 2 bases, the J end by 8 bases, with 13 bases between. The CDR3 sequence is CASSVPPGQGYTF. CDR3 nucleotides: TGTGCCAGCAGCGTCCCACCAGGGCAGGGCTACACCTTC.

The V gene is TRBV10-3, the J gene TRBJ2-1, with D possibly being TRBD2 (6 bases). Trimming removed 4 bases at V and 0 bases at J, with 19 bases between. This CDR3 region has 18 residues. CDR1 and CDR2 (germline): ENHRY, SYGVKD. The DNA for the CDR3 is TGTGCCATCAGTGGGCCCCCGGGACTCCGGAGCTCCTACAATGAGCAGTTCTTC. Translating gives CAISGPPGLRSSYNEQFF.